This T cell receptor (beta chain) was sequenced during a study of shared clonotypes between healthy human individuals (dated by TCRdb to about 2020). About the full investigation: Three men and a couple of women, aged 18 to 49 years, made up the cohort. Blood TCR repertoires of about five healthy adults were deeply sequenced to estimate repertoire size and the extent of clonotype sharing between individuals. To increase sequencing depth and limit assay-specific biases, TCR repertoire library preparation and sequencing were carried out by different laboratories using diverse techniques. For each donor, three plates each were used for CD4 naive and CD4 memory, two plates were used for CD8 naive, and one plate was used for CD8 memory. Per donor, leukapheresis produced somewhere between about 0.94 and 10 billion PBMCs. Paper-wide results and their limitations: Incomplete sequencing was indicated by rarefaction of sorted-subset datasets, despite the large sequencing depth. Pairwise subsampling indicated that sequencing depth was expected to affect the degree of clonotype sharing among donors. Sharing across a few donors was observed for approximately 5% of naive CD4, over 3% of naive CD8, about 2.3% of memory CD4, and less than 0.45% of memory CD8 clonotypes. Because the study included only a small number of donors, the genetic and exposure-history diversity represented was limited. Only blood was sampled, and tissue TCR repertoires likely differ from those in blood. Naive subsets generally had larger estimated clonotype richness than memory subsets did. Compared with non-shared clonotypes, the clonotypes found in all four sorted-subset donors had higher generation probabilities.

V drops 10 bases and J drops 7 bases, leaving 25 bases in between. The germline V gene sets CDR1 to MNHNS and CDR2 to SASEGT. The CDR3 covers 15 residues, taking in both the cysteine and the phenylalanine. Solely the CDR3 DNA is kept, with 45 bases framed from the first base. On this clone itself: Its antigen remains undetermined. Within one base of it there is no much larger clone, and no base qualities were kept.

The donors were healthy, HIV-negative adults with no recently reported acute infections or vaccinations. Only Caucasian adults living in Nashville, Tennessee, USA were represented among the donors. CD4+ T cells were enriched through magnetic negative selection, after which naive cells were positively selected on CD45RA and the remaining negative fraction served as the memory subset. After blood collection by leukapheresis, PBMCs were isolated using Ficoll-Histopaque density gradient centrifugation and then cryopreserved in the vapor phase of liquid nitrogen. Analytical flow cytometry was used to check the purity and quantity of every magnetically sorted T cell population. From each sorted fraction, genomic DNA was isolated and quantified by UV absorbance on a Nanodrop 2000c. TCR CDR3 regions were amplified from genomic DNA by multiplex PCR using the deep immunoSEQ assay. Extracted genomic DNA from each cell subset was spread evenly across all wells of several immunoSEQ 96-well plates, with each plate serving as a replicate. For sorted subsets, about 220 ng of genomic DNA, equivalent to 25,000 to 35,000 T cell genomes, went into each replicate PCR. Purified libraries were quantified with a Qubit 3.0 fluorometer, sized on a Bioanalyzer 2100, and re-quantified with the KAPA Library Quantification kit. A separate single-read 150-cycle Illumina NextSeq 550 flow cell was used to sequence each immunoSEQ 96-well plate. The study's processing was this. Because only junctional sequences without quality scores were contained in the immunoSEQ output, filtering matching that applied to full-length reads could not be performed. To assign V/J genes and CDR3, sequences were annotated against IMGT germline references using PyIR, a Python wrapper for IgBLAST v1.9. Reads were removed for weak V/J assignments (E-value above 1e-6), missing CDR3, stop codons, out-of-frame junctions, or ambiguous translated residues. V3J clonotypes were defined as sequences sharing the same inferred V gene, J gene, and CDR3 amino acid sequence. Percentage overlap between repertoires was calculated by dividing the number of shared unique clonotypes by the size of the smaller repertoire. Three approaches were used to assess repertoire richness: RTK rarefaction, the Chao1 estimator, and Recon v2.1 estimates of unobserved clonotypes. For all TCRbeta clonotypes obtained by the gDNA method from four donors, generation probabilities were computed with OLGA. TCRdb stores this immuneACCESS table with in-frame sequences only. Part of the clones is absent; in the studies checked, under half of the shortfall reflects unresolved V genes, and no reason is known for the rest. Clonal size and the V and J genes are those of that table, whereas D and trimming came from the DNA. The sample table records a few hundred thousand clones; 73% of these occur just once. In total, the top ten clones hold 8.5% to 12% of the sample.

This chain joins TRBV6-1 to TRBJ1-1, with TRBD1 perhaps the D gene, on 5 matching bases. This TCR came from a man between 25 and 39 years old in good health. The sequenced sample was memory CD4+ T cells sorted from blood. Explained via the paper, the cell subset or site label denotes: CD45RA-negative fraction. Here is the DNA: TGTGCCACCTCGGTCTCTTTGGGGGGGAACGGTGAAGCTTTCTTT. Its product reads: CATSVSLGGNGEAFF.